A selection of T cell receptor beta chains follows, all from one sample in a study of blood T cells in healthy people across ages. From the 5' RACE reads, TCRdb called clonotypes with MiXCR, one entry per CDR3 protein. The sample includes some 1.4 million distinct CDR3 sequences, approximately 38% seen only once; the top ten take roughly 8.2%. The source material was blood. Receptor source: a woman under 30 in good health. Each CDR3 is given with its conserved first and last residue. Each record gives: clone size, J gene, V gene, D gene, CDR3 DNA, CDR3 protein. A D gene is named only where the DNA matches it firmly. Clone size appears in some rows only: once, few, many, or a class for an expanded clone.

>few|TRBJ2-3|TRBV2|NA
TGTGCCAGCAGACCACAGGGTCGTCAAGATACGCAGTATTTT
CASRPQGRQDTQYF
>NA|TRBJ2-5|TRBV10-1|NA
TGCGCCAGCAGTGATAGCCACCTCGGCAGGGCATCTGGAGAGACCCAGTACTTC
CASSDSHLGRASGETQYF
>NA|TRBJ2-5|TRBV6-5|TRBD2
TGTGCCAGCAGTTACCCCGGGACTAGCGACAATGAGCAGTACTTC
CASSYPGTSDNEQYF
>NA|TRBJ2-5|TRBV6-7|TRBD1
TGTGCCAGCAGTCCCCGAGCCGGGACAGGGTCCTACAATGAGCAGTACTTC
CASSPRAGTGSYNEQYF
>few|TRBJ2-1|TRBV7-9|NA
TGTGCCAGCAGCTCATTTCGGACAGACAATGAGCAGTTCTTC
CASSSFRTDNEQFF
>NA|TRBJ2-5|TRBV27|NA
TGTGCCAGCAGTTCCTACGGCGGCAGGAGCCAAGAGACCCAGTACTTC
CASSSYGGRSQETQYF
>once|TRBJ2-1|TRBV2|TRBD2
TGTGCCAGCAGGCTAGCGGGAGCCGGACCTGGGGAGCAGTTCTTC
CASRLAGAGPGEQFF
>NA|TRBJ2-1|TRBV25-1|NA
TGTGCCAGCAGTGAATATGGCCCCGGTGAGCAGTTCTTC
CASSEYGPGEQFF
>NA|TRBJ1-1|TRBV3-1|NA
TGTGCCAGCAGCCAAGGGGGACCAAGCTCTGAAGCTTTCTTT
CASSQGGPSSEAFF
>many|TRBJ2-5|TRBV5-1|TRBD1
TGCGCCAGCAGCTTGGGGGGACAGGTCGGCCAAGAGACCCAGTACTTC
CASSLGGQVGQETQYF
>NA|TRBJ1-2|TRBV27|NA
TGTGCCAGCAGCACCAATCAGAGGTATGGCTACACTTTC
CASSTNQRYGYTF
>NA|TRBJ1-1|TRBV7-2|NA
TGTGCCAGCAGCTTAGCGCTGGCGGTGAACACTGAAGCTTTCTTT
CASSLALAVNTEAFF
>few|TRBJ2-1|TRBV6-2/TRBV6-3|NA
TGTGCCAGCAGTCACGCGGACGGGCAGTTCTTC
CASSHADGQFF
>NA|TRBJ2-5|TRBV18|NA
TGTGCCAGCTCTATTCTCCCCCAAACGGAGACCCAGTACTTC
CASSILPQTETQYF
>NA|TRBJ1-1|TRBV7-3|TRBD1
TGTGCCAGCAGAGTAGACAGGGACACTGAAGCTTTCTTT
CASRVDRDTEAFF
>many|TRBJ2-3|TRBV29-1|NA
TGCAGCGTTGACAGGACATCAGGCACAGATACGCAGTATTTT
CSVDRTSGTDTQYF
>NA|TRBJ2-7|TRBV30|NA
TGTGCCTGGAGGTACGAAACAACAGGGGAGCAGTACTTC
CAWRYETTGEQYF
>NA|TRBJ1-5|TRBV4-1|NA
TGCGCCAGCAGCCGATCCCAGGAGGGAAGCAATCAGCCCCAGCATTTT
CASSRSQEGSNQPQHF
>NA|TRBJ1-3|TRBV20-1|TRBD1
TGCAGTGCTAGAGTCGAGGGGCAGGGGGCCGTCTCTGGAAACACCATATATTTT
CSARVEGQGAVSGNTIYF
>NA|TRBJ2-2|TRBV6-1|TRBD2
TGTGCCAGCAGTGCTGGTGGACTAGCGGGAGACACCGGGGAGCTGTTTTTT
CASSAGGLAGDTGELFF
>NA|TRBJ2-1|TRBV4-1|NA
TGCGCCAGCAGCCGATCTTTGGACGATGAGCAGTTCTTC
CASSRSLDDEQFF
>NA|TRBJ2-7|TRBV10-3|TRBD1
TGTGCCATCAGCCCCTTCGTGGCAGGGGGAACCTACGAGCAGTACTTC
CAISPFVAGGTYEQYF
>NA|TRBJ2-7|TRBV6-1|TRBD2
TGTGCCAGGCATCCGAGAGCGGGAGGAGCCTACGAGCAGTACTTC
CARHPRAGGAYEQYF
>NA|TRBJ1-1|TRBV20-1|NA
TGCAGTGCAATAAAACAGTTCCCGATAATGAACACTGAAGCTTTCTTT
CSAIKQFPIMNTEAFF
>few|TRBJ2-3|TRBV15|NA
TGTGCCACCAGCAGGGCCGAATCAGATACGCAGTATTTT
CATSRAESDTQYF
>NA|TRBJ1-5|TRBV10-3|TRBD1
TGTGCCGTCAGTAACGTGGACAGGGGAAGAGGTCAGCCCCAGCATTTT
CAVSNVDRGRGQPQHF
>few|TRBJ2-3|TRBV3-1|TRBD2
TGTGCCAGCAGCCGCGCTACTAGCGGCGACACAGATACGCAGTATTTT
CASSRATSGDTDTQYF
>NA|TRBJ2-3|TRBV23-1|NA
TGCGCCAGCAGTCAATCGAAGGACTACACAGATACGCAGTATTTT
CASSQSKDYTDTQYF
>NA|TRBJ1-6|TRBV2|NA
TGTGCCAGCAGTGGAGAATCGCGGTCACCCCTCCACTTT
CASSGESRSPLHF
>few|TRBJ2-7|TRBV3-1|NA
TGTGCCAGCAGCCCTATGTCCGGAGGTATTTTCTACGAGCAGTACTTC
CASSPMSGGIFYEQYF
>NA|TRBJ1-2|TRBV18|NA
TGTGCCAGCTCACCCAATGTTGGCAGGGTATCGATCTACTACACCTTC
CASSPNVGRVSIYYTF
>NA|TRBJ2-5|TRBV14|TRBD1
TGTGCCAGCAGCCTAGGGACAGGGATGGAGACCCAGTACTTC
CASSLGTGMETQYF
>few|TRBJ2-1|TRBV27|TRBD2
TGTGCCAGCGGGAGCGGGGGGGCATCCTATGAGCAGTTCTTC
CASGSGGASYEQFF
>few|TRBJ2-7|TRBV20-1|TRBD1
TGCAGTGCCAAGGACAGGGCCATATCCTACGAGCAGTACTTC
CSAKDRAISYEQYF
>many|TRBJ2-1|TRBV7-9|NA
TGTGCCAGCAGCTTACTAGCGAATGAGCAGTTCTTC
CASSLLANEQFF
>few|TRBJ1-1|TRBV7-9|NA
TGTGCCAGCAGCTGGGGGGTTACTGAAGCTTTCTTT
CASSWGVTEAFF
>NA|TRBJ2-5|TRBV7-8|NA
TGTGCCAGCAGCTTAGCCGGGTTCCCAGAGACCCAGTACTTC
CASSLAGFPETQYF
>NA|TRBJ1-6|TRBV2|NA
TGTGCCAGCGACCAGGGGCCTGATGGGTCACCCCTCCACTTT
CASDQGPDGSPLHF
>NA|TRBJ2-1|TRBV20-1|TRBD2
TGCGGTGCTAACCTAGCGGGGATACGCGAGCAGTTCTTC
CGANLAGIREQFF
>NA|TRBJ2-1|TRBV5-1|NA
TGCGCCAGCAGAGCTTATTCGGGGAATGAGCAGTTCTTC
CASRAYSGNEQFF
>NA|TRBJ2-1|TRBV27|TRBD2
TGTGCCAGCAGTCCCATCGGGCTAGCGGATATAGGGCAGTTCTTC
CASSPIGLADIGQFF
>once|TRBJ2-1|TRBV5-4|TRBD1
TGTGCCAGCAGCACCGAGGACAGGGGGAATGGCGATGAGCAGTTCTTC
CASSTEDRGNGDEQFF
>NA|TRBJ2-5|TRBV3-1|TRBD2
TGTGCCAGCAGCCAAGTCCTACCCGGGACTAGCGGGAGCAAGACCCAGTACTTC
CASSQVLPGTSGSKTQYF
>few|TRBJ2-1|TRBV20-1|TRBD2
TGCAGTGCTAGATCGGGGCTAGCGGGATCCTACAATGAGCAGTTCTTC
CSARSGLAGSYNEQFF